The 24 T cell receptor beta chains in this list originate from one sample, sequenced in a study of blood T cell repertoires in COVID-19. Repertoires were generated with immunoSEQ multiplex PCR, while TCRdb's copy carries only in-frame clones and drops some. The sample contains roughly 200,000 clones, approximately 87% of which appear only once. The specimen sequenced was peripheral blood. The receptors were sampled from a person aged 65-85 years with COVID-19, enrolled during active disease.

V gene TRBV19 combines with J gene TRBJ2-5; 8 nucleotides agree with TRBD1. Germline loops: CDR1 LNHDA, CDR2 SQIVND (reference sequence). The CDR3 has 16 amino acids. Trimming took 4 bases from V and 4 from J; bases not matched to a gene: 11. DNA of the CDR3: TGTGCCAGTAGTAACCCCGGGACAGGCGGATTAGAGACCCAGTACTTC. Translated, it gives CASSNPGTGGLETQYF.

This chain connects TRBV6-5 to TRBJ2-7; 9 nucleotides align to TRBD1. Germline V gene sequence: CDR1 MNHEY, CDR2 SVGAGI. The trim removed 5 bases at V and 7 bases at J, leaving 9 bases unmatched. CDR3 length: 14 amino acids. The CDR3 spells CASSPSDRGREQYF. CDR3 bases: TGTGCCAGCAGTCCCTCGGACAGGGGACGGGAGCAGTACTTC.

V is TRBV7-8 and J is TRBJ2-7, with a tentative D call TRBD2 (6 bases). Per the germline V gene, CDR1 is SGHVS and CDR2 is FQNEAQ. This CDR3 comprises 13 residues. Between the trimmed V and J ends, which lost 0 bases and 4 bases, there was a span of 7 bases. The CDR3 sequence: CASSLAGSYEQYF. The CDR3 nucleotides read TGTGCCAGCAGCTTAGCCGGGAGTTACGAGCAGTACTTC.

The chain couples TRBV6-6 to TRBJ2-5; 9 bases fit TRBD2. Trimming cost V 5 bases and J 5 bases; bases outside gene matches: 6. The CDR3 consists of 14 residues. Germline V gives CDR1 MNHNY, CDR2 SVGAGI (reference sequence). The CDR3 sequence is CASSGGGAYETQYF. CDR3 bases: TGTGCCAGCAGTGGCGGGGGGGCCTATGAGACCCAGTACTTC.

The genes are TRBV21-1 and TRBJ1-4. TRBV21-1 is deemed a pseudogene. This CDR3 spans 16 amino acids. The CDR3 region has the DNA TGTGCCAGCAGCAAAGAGGTGGGGAATGAGGGTGAAAAACTGTTTTTT. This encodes CASSKEVGNEGEKLFF.

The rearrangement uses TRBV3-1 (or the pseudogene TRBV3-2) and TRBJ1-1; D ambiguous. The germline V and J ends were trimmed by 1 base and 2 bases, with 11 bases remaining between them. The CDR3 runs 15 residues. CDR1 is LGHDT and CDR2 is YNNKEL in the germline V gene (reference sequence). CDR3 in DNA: TGTGCCAGCAGCCAAGTTTCAACAGTTAACACTGAAGCTTTCTTT. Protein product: CASSQVSTVNTEAFF.

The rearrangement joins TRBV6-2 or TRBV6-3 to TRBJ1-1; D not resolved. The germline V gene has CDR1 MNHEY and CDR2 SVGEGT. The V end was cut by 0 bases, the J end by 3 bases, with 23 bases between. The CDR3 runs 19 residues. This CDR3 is CASSYSSHPSNSRYTEAFF. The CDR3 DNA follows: TGTGCCAGCAGTTACTCGAGTCACCCTTCTAATTCTCGATACACTGAAGCTTTCTTT.

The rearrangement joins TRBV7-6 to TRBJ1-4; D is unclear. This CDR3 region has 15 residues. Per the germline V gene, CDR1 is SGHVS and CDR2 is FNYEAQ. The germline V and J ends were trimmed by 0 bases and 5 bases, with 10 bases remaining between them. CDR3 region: CASSLAGRYNEKLFF. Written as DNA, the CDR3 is TGTGCCAGCAGCTTAGCCGGCAGGTACAATGAAAAACTGTTTTTT.

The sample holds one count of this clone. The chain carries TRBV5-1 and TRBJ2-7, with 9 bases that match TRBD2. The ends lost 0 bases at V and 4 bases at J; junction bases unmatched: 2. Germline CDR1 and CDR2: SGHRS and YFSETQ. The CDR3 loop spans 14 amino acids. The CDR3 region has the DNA TGCGCCAGCAGCTTGGAACTAGCGGGTTACGAGCAGTACTTC. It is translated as CASSLELAGYEQYF. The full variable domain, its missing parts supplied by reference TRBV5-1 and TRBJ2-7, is KAGVTQTPRYLIKTRGQQVTLSCSPISGHRSVSWYQQTPGQGLQFLFEYFSETQRNKGNFPGRFSGRQFSNSRSEMNVSTLELGDSALYLCASSLELAGYEQYFGPGTRLTVT.

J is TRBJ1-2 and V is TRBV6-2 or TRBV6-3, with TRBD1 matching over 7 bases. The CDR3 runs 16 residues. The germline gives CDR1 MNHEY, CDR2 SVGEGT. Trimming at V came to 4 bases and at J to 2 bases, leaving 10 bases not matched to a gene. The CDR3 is CASSFETKTGNYGYTF. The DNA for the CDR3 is TGTGCCAGCAGTTTTGAAACCAAGACAGGGAACTATGGCTACACCTTC.

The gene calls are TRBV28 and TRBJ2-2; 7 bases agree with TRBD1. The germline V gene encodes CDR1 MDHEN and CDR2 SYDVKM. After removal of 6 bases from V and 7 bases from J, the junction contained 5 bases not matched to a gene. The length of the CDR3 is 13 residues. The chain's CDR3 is CASRRTGGGELFF. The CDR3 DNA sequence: TGTGCCAGCAGACGGACAGGAGGCGGGGAGCTGTTTTTT.

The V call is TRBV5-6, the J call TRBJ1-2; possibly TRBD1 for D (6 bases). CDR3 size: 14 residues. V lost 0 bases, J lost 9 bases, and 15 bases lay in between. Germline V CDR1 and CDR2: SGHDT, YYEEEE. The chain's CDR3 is CASSLVVGGGSYTF. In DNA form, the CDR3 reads TGTGCCAGCAGCTTGGTTGTAGGGGGTGGGAGCTACACCTTC.

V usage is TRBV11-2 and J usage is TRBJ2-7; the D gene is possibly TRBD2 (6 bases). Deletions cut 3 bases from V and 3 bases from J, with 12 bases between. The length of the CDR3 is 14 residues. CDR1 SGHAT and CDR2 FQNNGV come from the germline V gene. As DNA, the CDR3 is TGTGCCAGCAGCTTCGGGGGAAGGGTCTACGAGCAGTACTTC. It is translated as CASSFGGRVYEQYF.

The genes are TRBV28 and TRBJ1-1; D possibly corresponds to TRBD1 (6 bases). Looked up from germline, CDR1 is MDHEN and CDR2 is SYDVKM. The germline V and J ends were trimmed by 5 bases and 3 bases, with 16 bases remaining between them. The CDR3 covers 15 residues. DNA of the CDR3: TGTGCCAGCAGTCCCCCGACAGGTGGGCACACTGAAGCTTTCTTT. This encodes CASSPPTGGHTEAFF.

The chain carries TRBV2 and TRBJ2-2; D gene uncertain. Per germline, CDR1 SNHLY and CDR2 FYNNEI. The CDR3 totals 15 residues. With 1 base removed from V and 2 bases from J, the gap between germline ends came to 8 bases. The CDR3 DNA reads TGTGCCAGCAGTGAAGGGGCAGTCAACACCGGGGAGCTGTTTTTT. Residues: CASSEGAVNTGELFF. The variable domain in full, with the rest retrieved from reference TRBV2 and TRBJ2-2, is EPEVTQTPSHQVTQMGQEVILRCVPISNHLYFYWYRQILGQKVEFLVSFYNNEISEKSEIFDDQFSVERPDGSNFTLKIRSTKLEDSAMYFCASSEGAVNTGELFFGEGSRLTVL.

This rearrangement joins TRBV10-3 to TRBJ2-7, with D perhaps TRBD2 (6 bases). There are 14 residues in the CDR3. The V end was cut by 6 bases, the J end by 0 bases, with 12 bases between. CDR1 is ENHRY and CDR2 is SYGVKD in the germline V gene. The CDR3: CAIRRSGVSYEQYF. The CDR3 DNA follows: TGTGCCATCAGACGGTCGGGGGTCTCCTACGAGCAGTACTTC.

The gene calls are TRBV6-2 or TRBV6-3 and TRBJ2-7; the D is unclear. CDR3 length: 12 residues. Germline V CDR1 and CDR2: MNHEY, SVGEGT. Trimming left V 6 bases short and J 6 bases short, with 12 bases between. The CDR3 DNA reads TGTGCCAGCAGCTTAGTGGTACTCGAGCAGTACTTC. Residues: CASSLVVLEQYF.

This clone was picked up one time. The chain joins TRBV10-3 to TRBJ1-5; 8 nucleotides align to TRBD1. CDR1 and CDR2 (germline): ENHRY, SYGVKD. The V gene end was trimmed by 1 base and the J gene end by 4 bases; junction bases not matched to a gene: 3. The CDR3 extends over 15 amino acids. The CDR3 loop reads CAISEWDRSNQPQHF. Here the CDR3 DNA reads TGTGCCATCAGTGAGTGGGACAGGAGTAATCAGCCCCAGCATTTT.

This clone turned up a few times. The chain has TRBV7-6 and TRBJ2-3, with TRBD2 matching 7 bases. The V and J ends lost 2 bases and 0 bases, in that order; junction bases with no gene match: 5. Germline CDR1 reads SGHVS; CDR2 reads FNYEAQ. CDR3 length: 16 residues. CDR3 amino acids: CASSLLLASSTDTQYF. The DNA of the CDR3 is TGTGCCAGCAGCTTATTACTAGCGTCCAGCACAGATACGCAGTATTTT.

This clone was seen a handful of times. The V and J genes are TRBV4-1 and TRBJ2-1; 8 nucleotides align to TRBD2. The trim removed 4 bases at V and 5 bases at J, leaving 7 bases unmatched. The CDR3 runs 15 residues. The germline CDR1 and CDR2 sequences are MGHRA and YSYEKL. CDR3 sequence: CASSLPTGRDNEQFF. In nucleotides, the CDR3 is TGCGCCAGCAGCCTTCCGACCGGGAGGGACAATGAGCAGTTCTTC.

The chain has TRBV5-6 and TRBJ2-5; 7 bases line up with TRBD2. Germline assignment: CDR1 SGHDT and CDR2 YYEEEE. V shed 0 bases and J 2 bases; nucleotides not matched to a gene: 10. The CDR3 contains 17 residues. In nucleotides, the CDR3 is TGTGCCAGCAGCTTGGAGTTGGGAGGGAGGTCTCAAGAGACCCAGTACTTC. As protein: CASSLELGGRSQETQYF.

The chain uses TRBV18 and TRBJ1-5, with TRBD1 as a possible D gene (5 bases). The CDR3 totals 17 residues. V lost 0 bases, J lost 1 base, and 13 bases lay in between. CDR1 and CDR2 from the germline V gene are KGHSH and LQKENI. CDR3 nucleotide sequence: TGTGCCAGCTCACCACCCCTCAGGGCAGGCAGCAATCAGCCCCAGCATTTT. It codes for CASSPPLRAGSNQPQHF.

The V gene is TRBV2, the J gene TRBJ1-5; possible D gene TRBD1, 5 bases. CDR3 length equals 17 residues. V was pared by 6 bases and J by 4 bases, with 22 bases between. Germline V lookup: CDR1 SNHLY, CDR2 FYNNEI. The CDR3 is CASRGGGYSEENQPQHF. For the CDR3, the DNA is TGTGCCAGCAGGGGGGGTGGTTATAGCGAAGAGAATCAGCCCCAGCATTTT.

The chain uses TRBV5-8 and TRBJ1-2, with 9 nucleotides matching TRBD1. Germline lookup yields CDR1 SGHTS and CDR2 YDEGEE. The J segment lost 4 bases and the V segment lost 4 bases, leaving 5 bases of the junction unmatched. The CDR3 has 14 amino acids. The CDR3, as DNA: TGTGCCAGCAGCAGGAAGGACAGGGGCTATGGCTACACCTTC. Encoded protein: CASSRKDRGYGYTF.